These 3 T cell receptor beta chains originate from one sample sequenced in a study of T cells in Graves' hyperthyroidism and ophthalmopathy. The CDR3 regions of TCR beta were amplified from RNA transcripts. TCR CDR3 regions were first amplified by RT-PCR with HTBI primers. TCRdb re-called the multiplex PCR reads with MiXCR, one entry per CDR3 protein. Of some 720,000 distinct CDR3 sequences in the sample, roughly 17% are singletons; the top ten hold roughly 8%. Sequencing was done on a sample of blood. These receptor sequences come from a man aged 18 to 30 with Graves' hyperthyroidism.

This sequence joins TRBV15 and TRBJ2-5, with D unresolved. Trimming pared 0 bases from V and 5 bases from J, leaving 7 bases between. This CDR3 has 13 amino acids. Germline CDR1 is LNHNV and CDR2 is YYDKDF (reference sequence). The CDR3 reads CATSRDILETQYF. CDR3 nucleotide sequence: TGTGCCACCAGCAGAGACATTTTGGAGACCCAGTACTTC.

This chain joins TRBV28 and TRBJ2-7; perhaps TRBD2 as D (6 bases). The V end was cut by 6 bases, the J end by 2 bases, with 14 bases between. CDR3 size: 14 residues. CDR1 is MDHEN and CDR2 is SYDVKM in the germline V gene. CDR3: CASSPPGVPYEQYF. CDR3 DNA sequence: TGTGCCAGCAGCCCCCCGGGGGTCCCCTACGAGCAGTACTTC.

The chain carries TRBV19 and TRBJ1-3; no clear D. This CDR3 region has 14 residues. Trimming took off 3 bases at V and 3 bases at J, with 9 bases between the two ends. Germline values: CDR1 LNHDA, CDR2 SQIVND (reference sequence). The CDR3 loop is CASSIGRDGNTIYF. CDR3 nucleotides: TGTGCCAGTAGTATTGGAAGGGATGGAAACACCATATATTTT.